These 20 T cell receptor beta chains came from one sample sequenced in a study of Graves' ophthalmopathy and Graves' hyperthyroidism. RNA transcripts served as template for amplifying TCR beta CDR3 sequences. HTBI-primed first-round RT-PCR preceded second-round multiplex PCR. Each CDR3 protein is one row after TCRdb ran MiXCR on the multiplex PCR reads. The sample holds around 520,000 distinct CDR3 sequences; under 45% are singletons and the top ten take about 4%. The sample consisted of peripheral blood or thyroid tissue (not recorded which). The source is an adult man with Graves' hyperthyroidism.

This clonotype was seen repeatedly, ten times or more. The chain uses TRBV6-6 and TRBJ1-1; D is unclear. V lost 6 bases, J lost 4 bases, and 18 bases lay in between. The CDR3 totals 15 residues. Germline loops: CDR1 MNHNY, CDR2 SVGAGI (reference sequence). The CDR3 coding sequence is TGTGCCAGCAGCCGGACGCGGGGAAGCGGCACTGAAGCTTTCTTT. This translates into CASSRTRGSGTEAFF.

The chain is built from TRBV6-1 and TRBJ2-7; no definite D call. Trimming took off 3 bases at V and 5 bases at J, with 14 bases between the two ends. In germline, CDR1 is MNHNS, CDR2 SASEGT. This CDR3 is built from 14 residues. CDR3 nucleotide sequence: TGTGCCAGCAGTGAGAGGATAGTTACCAACGAGCAGTACTTC. Translation: CASSERIVTNEQYF.

This clonotype was counted at least ten times. V gene TRBV7-9 combines with J gene TRBJ2-7, with 10 bases lining up with TRBD1. This CDR3 is built from 18 residues. CDR1 and CDR2 (germline): SEHNR, FQNEAQ (reference sequence). The V segment lost 5 bases and the J segment 4 bases; nucleotides outside the gene matches: 17. This CDR3 reads CASSPSVGTGQGPYEQYF. As DNA, the CDR3 is TGTGCCAGCAGCCCCTCTGTCGGGACGGGACAGGGGCCTTACGAGCAGTACTTC.

This clonotype occurred many times. This rearrangement joins TRBV12-3 or TRBV12-4 to TRBJ1-1; D is uncertain. The ends were cut back, 6 bases at V and 4 bases at J, with 18 bases in the middle. The CDR3 sequence is 15 residues long. As DNA, the CDR3 is TGTGCCAGCAGATCAGAATGGACGGGAAGCACTGAAGCTTTCTTT. Translated, it gives CASRSEWTGSTEAFF.

In this sample, this clonotype turned up once. V and J are TRBV5-1 and TRBJ2-3, with TRBD2 identical over 9 bases. The V segment lost 7 bases and the J segment 2 bases; nucleotides outside the gene matches: 5. Germline assignment: CDR1 SGHRS and CDR2 YFSETQ. The length of the CDR3 is 14 residues. The CDR3 loop reads CASFSGSFTDTQYF. CDR3 coding DNA: TGCGCCAGCTTTAGCGGGAGCTTCACAGATACGCAGTATTTT.

This clonotype turned up a few times. This chain uses TRBV27 with TRBJ1-1; D remains ambiguous. CDR1 is MNHEY and CDR2 is SMNVEV in the germline V gene (reference sequence). CDR3 length: 10 amino acids. V was pared by 7 bases and J by 8 bases, with 8 bases between. CDR3 in amino acids: CASKPIEAFF. The DNA for the CDR3 is TGTGCCAGCAAACCAATCGAAGCTTTCTTT.

The J gene is TRBJ2-3, the V gene TRBV2; the D is unclear. Trimming stripped 0 bases from V and 0 bases from J, with 1 base between. The V gene's germline CDR1 is SNHLY and CDR2 FYNNEI. This CDR3 is 13 amino acids long. The CDR3 region is CASSEASTDTQYF. The CDR3 DNA reads TGTGCCAGCAGTGAAGCAAGCACAGATACGCAGTATTTT.

This clonotype was picked up many times. V and J are TRBV7-2 and TRBJ2-5, with D perhaps TRBD2 (6 bases). CDR3 length equals 14 residues. V was trimmed by 4 bases and J by 2 bases, leaving 11 bases between them. Germline V CDR1 and CDR2: SGHTA, FQGNSA. CDR3 region: CASSSGGPQETQYF. CDR3 DNA sequence: TGTGCCAGCAGCTCCGGGGGACCGCAAGAGACCCAGTACTTC.

There are many counts of this clonotype. The chain is built from TRBV29-1 and TRBJ2-6; weak D call: TRBD1 (6 bases). Germline V gives CDR1 SQVTM, CDR2 ANQGSEA. The CDR3 loop spans 17 amino acids. Trimming pared 7 bases from V and 0 bases from J, leaving 19 bases between. DNA for the CDR3: TGCAGCGCTGCACAGGACAGCCGAGACTCTGGGGCCAACGTCCTGACTTTC. Encoded protein: CSAAQDSRDSGANVLTF.

This clonotype was counted at least ten times. The chain employs TRBV12-3 or TRBV12-4 and TRBJ2-5; D might be TRBD1 (5 bases). With 5 bases removed from V and 5 bases from J, the gap between germline ends came to 18 bases. There are 15 residues in the CDR3. CDR3 sequence: CASSPRTGSWETQYF. The CDR3, as DNA: TGTGCCAGCAGTCCCCGAACAGGATCGTGGGAGACCCAGTACTTC.

The CDR3 reads CASSLSGGANREAFF. CDR3 in DNA: TGTGCCAGCAGCTTAAGCGGGGGGGCTAATAGGGAAGCTTTCTTT. The chain links TRBV7-2 to TRBJ1-1; possible D gene TRBD1, 6 bases. The CDR3 spans 15 residues. The germline V gene has CDR1 SGHTA and CDR2 FQGNSA. Trimming removed 2 bases from V and 8 bases from J, with 18 bases in between.

The chain combines TRBV6-6 with TRBJ1-4; 7 bases are a match to TRBD1. The V segment lost 2 bases and the J segment 4 bases; nucleotides outside the gene matches: 4. The V gene's germline CDR1 is MNHNY and CDR2 SVGAGI (reference sequence). The CDR3 loop spans 15 amino acids. Written as DNA, the CDR3 is TGTGCCAGCAGTTACGTGGGACAGATTAATGAAAAACTGTTTTTT. It encodes CASSYVGQINEKLFF.

This chain links TRBV29-1 with TRBJ1-1, with TRBD1 identical over 11 bases. This CDR3 region has 14 residues. Germline CDR1 is SQVTM and CDR2 is ANQGSEA. Trimming removed 7 bases from V and 4 bases from J; junction bases left unmatched: 8. The CDR3 region is CSGATGTGGTEAFF. The CDR3 bases are TGCAGCGGCGCAACCGGGACAGGGGGCACTGAAGCTTTCTTT.

This clonotype was detected ten times or more. V usage is TRBV7-8 and J usage is TRBJ2-7; tentative D call: TRBD2 (6 bases). The CDR3 sequence is 15 residues long. Germline CDR1 and CDR2: SGHVS and FQNEAQ. The V gene lost 3 bases and the J gene lost 5 bases, with 17 bases spanning the gap. The CDR3 coding sequence is TGTGCCAGCAGCTTGGTCCCCGGGGGTCGGGACGAGCAGTACTTC. Encoded protein: CASSLVPGGRDEQYF.

This clonotype showed up many times. The V call is TRBV29-1, the J call TRBJ1-6; 9 positions agree with TRBD1. V was pared by 6 bases and J by 9 bases, with 3 bases of the junction left unmatched. Germline V gene data show CDR1 as SQVTM and CDR2 as ANQGSEA. The CDR3 sequence is 12 residues long. The CDR3 protein is CSVGTGSSPLHF. In DNA form, the CDR3 reads TGCAGCGTCGGGACAGGGAGTTCACCCCTCCACTTT. The whole variable domain, filled in from reference TRBV29-1 and TRBJ1-6, reads SAVISQKPSRDICQRGTSLTIQCQVDSQVTMMFWYRQQPGQSLTLIATANQGSEATYESGFVIDKFPISRPNLTFSTLTVSNMSPEDSSIYLCSVGTGSSPLHFGNGTRLTVT.

A single count supports this clonotype. Here the CDR3 omits its conserved ending phenylalanine or tryptophan, so a read error is the likely source. The CDR3 DNA reads as TGTGCCAGCAGTTTGGGGACAGGGGGAACGTTGAATTCACCCCTCCACTCT. It codes for CASSLGTGGTLNSPLHS. The rearrangement uses TRBV7-2 and TRBJ1-6; 11 bases are shared with TRBD1. J was trimmed by 7 bases and V by 6 bases; bases with no gene match: 11. The CDR3 consists of 17 residues. CDR1 and CDR2 (germline): SGHTA, FQGNSA.

Notes on this clonotype: A junction boundary mismatches the germline segment, possibly from a read error. The chain recombines TRBV7-3 with TRBJ1-2, with D perhaps TRBD1 (5 bases). The germline V gene encodes CDR1 SGHTA and CDR2 FQGTGA. The CDR3 sequence is 13 residues long. This chain's CDR3 is CASSLSRVDGYAF. DNA for the CDR3: TGTGCCAGCAGCTTAAGCAGGGTTGATGGCTACGCCTTC.

The chain joins TRBV20-1 to TRBJ1-2; TRBD1 agrees at 9 bases. Germline CDR1 DFQATT, CDR2 SNEGSKA (reference sequence). Trimming took 0 bases from V and 5 from J; bases not matched to a gene: 10. The CDR3 contains 16 residues. The CDR3 sequence is CSARDLGQGLTYGYTF. The CDR3 region has the DNA TGCAGTGCTAGAGATCTGGGACAGGGCCTAACTTATGGCTACACCTTC.

With respect to this clonotype: A single base separates this from a much larger clone, so it may be a read error. The chain couples TRBV5-5 to TRBJ1-2; possibly TRBD1 for D (6 bases). This CDR3 spans 16 amino acids. V shed 1 base and J shed 9 bases, with 22 bases lying between them. The germline CDR1 and CDR2 sequences are SGHKS and YYEKEE (reference sequence). The chain's CDR3 is CASSLHRDRVRGSYTF. The CDR3 nucleotides are TGTGCCAGCAGCTTGCACAGGGACCGGGTTCGGGGGAGCTACACCTTC.

This clonotype was seen at least ten times. The gene calls are TRBV12-3 or TRBV12-4 and TRBJ2-5; D is unclear. The CDR3 extends over 13 amino acids. V lost 7 bases and J lost 3, with 12 bases in between. The CDR3 spells CASTLSWEETQYF. The CDR3 DNA is TGTGCCAGCACCCTTTCCTGGGAAGAGACCCAGTACTTC.